The 28 T cell receptor beta chains below were found in one sample sequenced in a study of cytomegalovirus exposure and HLA in healthy donors. Researchers ran the PCR with 60 Vbeta and 13 Jbeta primers. The table came from immunoSEQ multiplex PCR; TCRdb's copy has only in-frame clones and leaves some out. This table lists about 160,000 clones. The specimen was PBMCs. These receptors were obtained from a woman in her fifties or sixties in good health and CMV-seronegative.

This chain links TRBV12-5 with TRBJ2-2; D perhaps matches TRBD2 (5 bases). CDR3 length: 15 residues. The V gene lost 0 bases and the J gene lost 5 bases, with 10 bases spanning the gap. Per the germline V gene, CDR1 is LGHNT and CDR2 is FRNRAP. The CDR3 nucleotides read TGTGCTAGTGGTTTGGTACTTGGCGGGACCGGGGAGCTGTTTTTT. Encoded protein: CASGLVLGGTGELFF.

The chain carries TRBV7-9 and TRBJ1-6; maybe TRBD1 (6 bases). V was clipped by 5 bases and J by 1 base, with 12 bases between them. The CDR3 spans 16 residues. The germline CDR1 and CDR2 sequences are SEHNR and FQNEAQ (reference sequence). The CDR3 bases are TGTGCCAGCAGCCCCGAGGGGGTATCCTATAATTCACCCCTCCACTTT. It specifies CASSPEGVSYNSPLHF.

The V gene is TRBV18, the J gene TRBJ1-4; the D gene is possibly TRBD1 (6 bases). Trimming cost V 6 bases and J 8 bases, with 16 bases left between them. This CDR3 spans 14 amino acids. Germline CDR1 is KGHSH and CDR2 is LQKENI. The CDR3 DNA is TGTGCCAGCTCCCTGCGGGGGGCGCCCGAAAAACTGTTTTTT. Its translation is CASSLRGAPEKLFF.

V usage is TRBV20-1 and J usage is TRBJ2-5; D perhaps matches TRBD2 (5 bases). The CDR3 runs 10 residues. V was pared by 6 bases and J by 3 bases, with 5 bases between. CDR1 and CDR2 from the germline V gene are DFQATT and SNEGSKA (reference sequence). The CDR3 region has the DNA TGCAGTGCCGGGGAAGAGACCCAGTACTTC. Amino acids: CSAGEETQYF.

V is TRBV7-3 and J is TRBJ2-2; D not certain. Trimming cost V 4 bases and J 6 bases, with 18 bases left between them. CDR3 length equals 16 residues. Germline assignment: CDR1 SGHTA and CDR2 FQGTGA. CDR3 residues: CASSWAHRPESGELFF. CDR3 coding DNA: TGTGCCAGCAGCTGGGCCCATAGACCCGAGTCCGGGGAGCTGTTTTTT. Full variable domain (rest looked up from reference TRBV7-3 and TRBJ2-2): GAGVSQTPSNKVTEKGKYVELRCDPISGHTALYWYRQSLGQGPEFLIYFQGTGAADDSGLPNDRFFAVRPEGSVSTLKIQRTERGDSAVYLCASSWAHRPESGELFFGEGSRLTVL.

The CDR3 is CASSANRADTQYF. The CDR3 coding sequence is TGTGCCAGCAGTGCGAACAGGGCAGATACGCAGTATTTT. This chain joins TRBV6-1 and TRBJ2-3, with D possibly matching TRBD1 (6 bases). V was cut by 4 bases and J by 4 bases, with 9 bases left in between. Germline CDR1 is MNHNS and CDR2 is SASEGT. CDR3 length equals 13 residues.

The J gene is TRBJ2-1, the V gene TRBV6-5; 8 positions agree with TRBD2. Germline trimming cut 6 bases from V and 4 bases from J; bases unmatched to any gene: 8. CDR1 is MNHEY, CDR2 SVGAGI, per germline. The CDR3 extends over 15 amino acids. CDR3 amino acids: CASRQSGGNYNEQFF. CDR3 coding DNA: TGTGCCAGCAGACAAAGCGGGGGTAATTACAATGAGCAGTTCTTC.

Comment on this clone: One end of the junction fails to match germline, which may point to a read error. This specimen includes other DNA sequences encoding the same CDR3. The chain uses TRBV7-3 and TRBJ2-1, with 8 bases fitting TRBD1. The CDR3 spans 13 residues. Looked up from germline, CDR1 is SGHTA and CDR2 is FQGTGA. The CDR3 nucleotides read TGTGCCAGCAGCTTCGACAGGGGAAATGAACAGTTCTTC. This sequence encodes CASSFDRGNEQFF. Together with reference TRBV7-3 and TRBJ2-1, the CDR3 gives the full variable domain: GAGVSQTPSNKVTEKGKYVELRCDPISGHTALYWYRQSLGQGPEFLIYFQGTGAADDSGLPNDRFFAVRPEGSVSTLKIQRTERGDSAVYLCASSFDRGNEQFFGPGTRLTVL.

As for this clone: No conserved phenylalanine or tryptophan is present at the end of the CDR3, so a read error is the likely explanation. The limits of the CDR3 on the DNA are not certain, so only TCRdb's listed CDR3 is given. V usage is TRBV4-3 and J usage is TRBJ1-3; TRBD1, the D gene given by the table, was not confirmed from the DNA. Germline CDR1 LGHNA, CDR2 YSLEER. The CDR3 extends over 13 residues, inclusive of both ends. Here the CDR3 reads CASSQTTPGQGRR.

The chain uses TRBV2 and TRBJ1-5; D is possibly TRBD1 (5 bases). The germline V gene has CDR1 SNHLY and CDR2 FYNNEI. This CDR3 spans 14 amino acids. V dropped 5 bases and J dropped 1 base, with 9 bases sitting between them. CDR3 in DNA: TGTGCCAGCAGTAGGGCAGGGAGCAATCAGCCCCAGCATTTT. Protein sequence: CASSRAGSNQPQHF.

The chain has TRBV5-4 and TRBJ2-2; 8 bases line up with TRBD1. This CDR3 comprises 13 residues. The germline CDR1 and CDR2 sequences are SGHNT and YYREEE (reference sequence). The V and J ends lost 4 bases and 6 bases, in that order; junction bases with no gene match: 2. The CDR3 sequence: CASSIQGAGELFF. CDR3 nucleotides: TGTGCCAGCAGCATACAGGGGGCCGGGGAGCTGTTTTTT. The full variable domain, with the rest looked up from reference TRBV5-4 and TRBJ2-2, is ETGVTQSPTHLIKTRGQQVTLRCSSQSGHNTVSWYQQALGQGPQFIFQYYREEENGRGNFPPRFSGLQFPNYSSELNVNALELDDSALYLCASSIQGAGELFFGEGSRLTVL.

V usage is TRBV7-8 and J usage is TRBJ2-5, with TRBD1 as a possible D gene (6 bases). V shed 1 base and J shed 3 bases, with 12 bases lying between them. The germline V gene has CDR1 SGHVS and CDR2 FQNEAQ. The CDR3 is 15 amino acids. The CDR3 region is CASSLVGAREETQYF. In DNA, the CDR3 is TGTGCCAGCAGCTTAGTGGGGGCGCGAGAAGAGACCCAGTACTTC.

The chain is built from TRBV6-1 and TRBJ1-5; TRBD1 aligns across 8 bases. Germline V gene lookup returns CDR1 MNHNS and CDR2 SASEGT. This CDR3 spans 14 amino acids. Trimming removed 4 bases from V and 5 bases from J; junction bases left unmatched: 4. CDR3 bases: TGTGCCAGCAGTGGGACAGGGTTCTATCAGCCCCAGCATTTT. Amino acid sequence: CASSGTGFYQPQHF.

The chain recombines TRBV4-1 with TRBJ2-1, with 12 bases identical to TRBD2. J was trimmed by 9 bases and V by 5 bases; bases with no gene match: 5. Germline-derived CDR1 and CDR2 are MGHRA and YSYEKL. This CDR3 is built from 14 residues. In DNA form, the CDR3 reads TGCGCCAGCAGCTCTAGCGGGGGGGCCGGTGAGCAGTTCTTC. It encodes CASSSSGGAGEQFF.

Remarks on this clone: Other DNA variants within this sample encode the same CDR3. The chain recombines TRBV5-1 with TRBJ1-1, with 7 bases identical to TRBD1. CDR3 length: 14 amino acids. The germline V gene encodes CDR1 SGHRS and CDR2 YFSETQ. Trimming at V came to 4 bases and at J to 2 bases, leaving 5 bases not matched to a gene. CDR3: CASSLGQVNTEAFF. CDR3 sequence (DNA): TGCGCCAGCAGCCTCGGACAGGTTAACACTGAAGCTTTCTTT.

This rearrangement joins TRBV5-6 to TRBJ1-1; D ambiguous. V lost 4 bases to trimming and J lost 0 bases, with 10 bases between them. The germline gives CDR1 SGHDT, CDR2 YYEEEE. The CDR3 consists of 14 residues. CDR3 DNA sequence: TGTGCCAGCAGCCGACGCGGTATGAACACTGAAGCTTTCTTT. Its protein is CASSRRGMNTEAFF.

This rearrangement joins TRBV5-6 to TRBJ2-7, with 11 bases identical to TRBD1. Trimming removed 4 bases from V and 3 bases from J; junction bases left unmatched: 6. Germline V gene sequence: CDR1 SGHDT, CDR2 YYEEEE. There are 15 residues in the CDR3. CDR3 region: CASSARTGGGYEQYF. In DNA, the CDR3 is TGTGCCAGCAGCGCGCGGACAGGGGGCGGCTACGAGCAGTACTTC.

This chain links TRBV15 with TRBJ1-6; 7 bases match TRBD1. The CDR3 has 14 amino acids. CDR1 is LNHNV, CDR2 YYDKDF, per germline (reference sequence). After removal of 3 bases from V and 9 bases from J, the junction contained 5 bases not matched to a gene. Here the CDR3 DNA reads TGTGCCACCAGCAGGGCCGCAGGGGGTTCACCCCTCCACTTT. Translation: CATSRAAGGSPLHF. The complete variable domain, with remaining parts taken from reference TRBV15 and TRBJ1-6, reads DAMVIQNPRYQVTQFGKPVTLSCSQTLNHNVMYWYQQKSSQAPKLLFHYYDKDFNNEADTPDNFQSRRPNTSFCFLDIRSPGLGDTAMYLCATSRAAGGSPLHFGNGTRLTVT.

This rearrangement joins TRBV5-5 to TRBJ1-4; 7 nucleotides agree with TRBD1. Germline V lookup: CDR1 SGHKS, CDR2 YYEKEE (reference sequence). The ends lost 5 bases at V and 3 bases at J; junction bases unmatched: 4. The CDR3 totals 14 residues. This chain's CDR3 is CASRRQGANEKLFF. The CDR3 DNA reads TGTGCCAGCAGGAGACAGGGAGCTAATGAAAAACTGTTTTTT.

The chain has TRBV19 and TRBJ1-3, with a possible D match to TRBD1 (5 bases). CDR1 is LNHDA, CDR2 SQIVND, per germline (reference sequence). The CDR3 spans 15 residues. V was shortened by 6 bases and J by 0 bases, with 12 bases between the two germline ends. CDR3 region: CASSETGTSGNTIYF. CDR3 nucleotides: TGTGCCAGTAGCGAAACAGGAACCTCTGGAAACACCATATATTTT.

V and J are TRBV5-6 and TRBJ1-1; maybe TRBD1 (6 bases). CDR1 SGHDT and CDR2 YYEEEE come from the germline V gene. V gave up 4 bases and J gave up 2 bases, with 15 bases separating them. The CDR3 has 15 amino acids. The CDR3 spells CASSKLTRGNTEAFF. The CDR3 region has the DNA TGTGCCAGCAGCAAACTGACCAGGGGTAACACTGAAGCTTTCTTT.

The rearrangement uses TRBV6-4 and TRBJ1-2; the D gene is possibly TRBD1 (5 bases). In germline, CDR1 is MRHNA, CDR2 SNTAGT. V was trimmed by 6 bases and J by 2 bases, leaving 13 bases between them. The CDR3 extends over 14 amino acids. The CDR3 DNA reads as TGTGCCAGCAGCGATTCAGGGCTCAACTATGGCTACACCTTC. It codes for CASSDSGLNYGYTF.

Details on this clone: At one boundary the junction diverges from the germline segment, which might be a read error. This chain joins TRBV2 and TRBJ1-5, with D possibly being TRBD1 (6 bases). Germline V gene lookup returns CDR1 SNHLY and CDR2 FYNNEI. The CDR3 runs 17 residues. In DNA form, the CDR3 reads TGTGCCAGCAGTGGAATCTTTGCAGGGGCCTTCAATCAGGCCCAGCATTTT. This gives the protein CASSGIFAGAFNQAQHF.

The chain is built from TRBV27 and TRBJ1-2; 8 positions agree with TRBD1. The J segment lost 4 bases and the V segment lost 2 bases, leaving 15 bases of the junction unmatched. The CDR3 has 18 amino acids. The germline gives CDR1 MNHEY, CDR2 SMNVEV (reference sequence). The CDR3 sequence is CASSLRVGTGARGYGYTF. The CDR3 nucleotides are TGTGCCAGCAGTTTAAGGGTCGGGACAGGCGCCCGGGGCTATGGCTACACCTTC.

The genes are TRBV11-1 and TRBJ1-4; 7 bases are a match to TRBD1. CDR1 and CDR2 (germline): SGHAT, FQDESV (reference sequence). The CDR3 spans 15 residues. With V trimmed by 5 bases and J by 6 bases, 9 bases remained unmatched. In DNA form, the CDR3 reads TGTGCCAGCAGCCCAATTACAGGGGAGGATGAAAAACTGTTTTTT. It encodes CASSPITGEDEKLFF.

This chain uses TRBV4-2 with TRBJ1-1, with D perhaps TRBD1 (6 bases). CDR1 and CDR2 (germline): LGHNA, YNFKEQ. The length of the CDR3 is 16 residues. Trimming took 5 bases from V and 1 from J, leaving 17 bases between them. The CDR3 DNA sequence: TGTGCCAGCAGCTCCAATTTGGGGGGGGCGAACACTGAAGCTTTCTTT. Protein product: CASSSNLGGANTEAFF.

The rearrangement uses TRBV20-1 and TRBJ2-5; D is undetermined. Per germline, CDR1 DFQATT and CDR2 SNEGSKA (reference sequence). The CDR3 is made up of 10 amino acids. The V end was cut by 3 bases, the J end by 5 bases, with 4 bases between. The CDR3 nucleotides read TGCAGTGCTAGCGCGGAGACCCAGTACTTC. Its protein product is CSASAETQYF.

This sequence joins TRBV7-8 and TRBJ1-1; 8 bases match TRBD1. CDR3 length: 16 residues. CDR1 is SGHVS, CDR2 FQNEAQ, per germline. After removal of 0 bases from V and 0 bases from J, the junction contained 3 bases not matched to a gene. The CDR3 protein is CASSLATGAMNTEAFF. In DNA, the CDR3 is TGTGCCAGCAGCTTAGCGACAGGGGCCATGAACACTGAAGCTTTCTTT.